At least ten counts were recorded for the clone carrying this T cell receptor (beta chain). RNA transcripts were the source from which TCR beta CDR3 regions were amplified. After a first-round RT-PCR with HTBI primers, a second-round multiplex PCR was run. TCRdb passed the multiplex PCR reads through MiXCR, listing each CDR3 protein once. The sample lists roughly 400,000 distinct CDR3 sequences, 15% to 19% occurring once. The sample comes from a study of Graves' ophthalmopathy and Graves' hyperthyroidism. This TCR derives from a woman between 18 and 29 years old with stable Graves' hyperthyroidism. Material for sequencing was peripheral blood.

DNA for the CDR3: TGTGCCAGCATGGGTCCCCGGGGGGGCGCGATCGGCACTGAAGCTTTCTTT. It codes for CASMGPRGGAIGTEAFF. The gene calls are TRBV2 and TRBJ1-1; weak D call: TRBD1 (6 bases). There are 17 residues in the CDR3. V was clipped by 7 bases and J by 4 bases, with 25 bases between them. The germline gives CDR1 SNHLY, CDR2 FYNNEI.